Only one count was recorded for the clone carrying this T cell receptor (beta chain). This record comes from a study of control samples from healthy donors and cancer patients. Germline V gene data show CDR1 as SGHNT and CDR2 as YENEEA. The CDR3 is 14 residues long. The V segment lost 5 bases and the J segment 15 bases; nucleotides outside the gene matches: 13. The data were produced by immunoSEQ multiplex PCR, yet TCRdb's version contains in-frame clones alone and is incomplete. The data contain 150,000 to 200,000 clones, 70% to 90% of them singletons. This TCR was sampled from a man aged 18 to 29 in good health. Sequenced material: blood. V gene TRBV11-3 combines with J gene TRBJ2-1; 10 bases are a match to TRBD1. The CDR3 DNA reads TGTGCCAGCAGCCCAGGGGGACTGGGGGACAGGGGGTTCTTC. It yields the protein CASSPGGLGDRGFF.